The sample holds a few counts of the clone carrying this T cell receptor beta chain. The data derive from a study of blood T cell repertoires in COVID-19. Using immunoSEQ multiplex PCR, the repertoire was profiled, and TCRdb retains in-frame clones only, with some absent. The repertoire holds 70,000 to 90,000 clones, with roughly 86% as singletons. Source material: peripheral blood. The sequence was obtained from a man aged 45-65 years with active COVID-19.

The CDR3: CASSLRALGGAQHF. In nucleotides, the CDR3 is TGTGCCAGCAGTTTACGAGCCTTAGGGGGAGCCCAGCATTTT. The V call is TRBV27, the J call TRBJ1-5; D perhaps matches TRBD1 (6 bases). Germline loops: CDR1 MNHEY, CDR2 SMNVEV (reference sequence). The CDR3 covers 14 residues. V was cut by 2 bases and J by 11 bases, with 16 bases left in between.